The 4 T cell receptor beta chains listed next were all sequenced from one sample in a study of glioma-infiltrating T cells after dendritic cell vaccination. Method: immunoSEQ multiplex PCR; TCRdb's copy keeps in-frame clones and lacks some. The data show 70,000 to 100,000 clones, with roughly four fifths seen just once and 6% to 8% held by the top ten. Time point here: after dendritic cell vaccination, including at tumor progression/relapse. This material consisted of blood, taken after dendritic cell vaccination. The receptor set was obtained from a human donor with glioblastoma.

The rearrangement joins TRBV5-1 to TRBJ2-5; TRBD1 might be the D (6 bases). The CDR3 has 15 amino acids. Germline CDR1 SGHRS, CDR2 YFSETQ. V was shortened by 0 bases and J by 1 base, with 10 bases between the two germline ends. This CDR3 is CASSLGQDPQETQYF. The CDR3 nucleotides are TGCGCCAGCAGCTTGGGACAGGATCCCCAAGAGACCCAGTACTTC.

This clone has only a few counts. V usage is TRBV7-8 and J usage is TRBJ2-7; 12 nucleotides line up with TRBD2. This CDR3 has 18 residues. Trimming took 1 base from V and 5 from J; bases not matched to a gene: 12. From germline, CDR1 is SGHVS and CDR2 FQNEAQ. CDR3 nucleotides: TGTGCCAGCAGCTTAGGAGATAAGACTAGCGGGGGAACCGACGAGCAGTACTTC. Its translation: CASSLGDKTSGGTDEQYF.

The rearrangement joins TRBV2 to TRBJ1-5; D gene unclear. V was cut by 2 bases and J by 7 bases, with 12 bases left in between. CDR1 SNHLY and CDR2 FYNNEI come from the germline V gene. The CDR3 has 14 residues. The CDR3: CASSELRVGQPQHF. DNA for the CDR3: TGTGCCAGCAGTGAACTGAGGGTTGGACAGCCCCAGCATTTT.

V is TRBV11-1 and J is TRBJ2-2; no clear D gene. The V end was cut by 3 bases, the J end by 5 bases, with 4 bases between. CDR3 length: 12 residues. Germline V gene sequence: CDR1 SGHAT, CDR2 FQDESV (reference sequence). In DNA form, the CDR3 reads TGTGCCAGCAGCTTCCTTACCGGGGAGCTGTTTTTT. Its translation: CASSFLTGELFF. Full variable domain (remainder filled in from reference TRBV11-1 and TRBJ2-2): EAEVAQSPRYKITEKSQAVAFWCDPISGHATLYWYRQILGQGPELLVQFQDESVVDDSQLPKDRFSAERLKGVDSTLKIQPAELGDSAMYLCASSFLTGELFFGEGSRLTVL.